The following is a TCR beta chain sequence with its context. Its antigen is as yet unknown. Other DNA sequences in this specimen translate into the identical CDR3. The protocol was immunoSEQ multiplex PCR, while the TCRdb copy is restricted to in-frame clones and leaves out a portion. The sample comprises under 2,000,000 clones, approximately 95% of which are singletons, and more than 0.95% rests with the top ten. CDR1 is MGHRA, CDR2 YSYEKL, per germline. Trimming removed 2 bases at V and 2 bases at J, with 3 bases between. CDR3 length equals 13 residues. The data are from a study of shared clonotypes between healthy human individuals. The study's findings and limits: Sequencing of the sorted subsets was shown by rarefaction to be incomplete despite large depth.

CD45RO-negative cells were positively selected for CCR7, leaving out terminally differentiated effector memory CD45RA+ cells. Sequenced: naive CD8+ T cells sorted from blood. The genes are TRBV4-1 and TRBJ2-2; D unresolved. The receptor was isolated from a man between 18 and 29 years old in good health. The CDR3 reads CASSQRNTGELFF. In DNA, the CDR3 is TGCGCCAGCAGCCAACGTAACACCGGGGAGCTGTTTTTT.